This T cell receptor (beta chain) was identified in a study of human T cells and chemical hapten exposure. Study-level information: The patient population, which was mostly female, had alopecia areata, totalis or universalis.

The sample holds a few counts of this clonotype. Via MiXCR, TCRdb re-called the RACE reads, giving one row per CDR3 protein. The sample records more than 100,000 distinct CDR3 sequences, roughly 10% being singletons. Time point: patch test 3, about 24 weeks after DPC sensitization. As to treatment: therapeutic diphenylcyclopropenone sensitization with weekly scalp DPC. The germline V gene has CDR1 LNHDA and CDR2 SQIVND (reference sequence). This CDR3 has 15 residues. V was pared by 1 base and J by 1 base, with 10 bases between. The sample here was whole blood, taken in connection with sensitization to the hapten diphenylcyclopropenone (DPC). The sequence derives from a woman aged 45-60 years with alopecia areata. Some clones in this sample may be carry-over from other donors' samples. The J gene is TRBJ1-1, the V gene TRBV19; D not resolved. The CDR3: CASSIVAPTNTEAFF. CDR3 nucleotides: TGTGCCAGTAGTATAGTGGCCCCAACGAACACTGAAGCTTTCTTT.